This passage covers 10 T cell receptor beta chains from one sample sequenced in a study of tumor-infiltrating lymphocytes in primary liver carcinoma. Co-extraction yielded RNA and DNA from about 20-30 mg of unsorted bulk tissue. From roughly 0.5 ug total RNA, TCR beta cDNA was generated with a primer in the constant region. Libraries of TCR beta came from three nested multiplex PCR rounds with slightly modified ARM-PCR. Running approximately 10 cycles apiece, the first two PCR rounds relied on TRBV1-TRBV30 forward primers together with a C-beta reverse primer. Each CDR3 protein is one row after TCRdb ran MiXCR on the multiplex PCR reads. The sample holds 100,000 or so distinct CDR3 sequences; about 62% are singletons and the top ten take roughly an eighth. Sequencing was done on a sample of liver tumor tissue from sampling region 2. Subset in this sample: tumor region T2, inferior pole. The receptor source for this set is a woman aged 60-70 years with primary liver carcinoma and hepatitis B virus infection.

About this clonotype: The CDR3 end shows no conserved phenylalanine or tryptophan, and so a read error is likely. V usage is TRBV6-6 and J usage is TRBJ2-7; D unresolved. CDR3 length equals 12 residues. CDR1 is MNHNY, CDR2 SVGAGI, per germline (reference sequence). CDR3 DNA: TGTGCCAACAGTTCAGTCTCCTACGAGCAGTACCTC. It is translated as CANSSVSYEQYL.

This clonotype was found once. Germline and junction disagree at one end, which may indicate a read error. V and J are TRBV28 and TRBJ2-1; 7 nucleotides line up with TRBD2. CDR3 length equals 13 residues. The germline CDR1 and CDR2 sequences are MDHEN and SYDVKM. CDR3 bases: TGTGCCAGCAGGTGGGAGGGCGTCAATGAGCATTTCTTC. Protein sequence: CASRWEGVNEHFF.

The rearrangement links TRBV11-1 to TRBJ2-1, with TRBD2 matching over 9 bases. CDR3 length: 15 residues. Germline V gene lookup returns CDR1 SGHAT and CDR2 FQDESV (reference sequence). Germline trimming cut 2 bases from V and 10 bases from J; bases unmatched to any gene: 9. CDR3 sequence: CASSLKSGRYSEQFF. The CDR3 DNA follows: TGTGCCAGCAGCTTAAAGAGCGGGAGGTACAGCGAGCAGTTCTTC. Full variable domain (rest looked up from reference TRBV11-1 and TRBJ2-1): EAEVAQSPRYKITEKSQAVAFWCDPISGHATLYWYRQILGQGPELLVQFQDESVVDDSQLPKDRFSAERLKGVDSTLKIQPAELGDSAMYLCASSLKSGRYSEQFFGPGTRLTVL.

This clonotype was counted between two and nine times. The chain uses TRBV20-1 and TRBJ2-6; D may be TRBD1 (6 bases). The germline V and J ends were trimmed by 2 bases and 2 bases, with 7 bases remaining between them. The CDR3 runs to 14 residues. The germline gives CDR1 DFQATT, CDR2 SNEGSKA (reference sequence). Here the CDR3 reads CSARRGTGANVLTF. In DNA form, the CDR3 reads TGCAGTGCTAGAAGGGGGACTGGGGCCAACGTCCTGACTTTC.

This clonotype was detected many times. V gene TRBV6-1 combines with J gene TRBJ1-5, with D possibly being TRBD1 (5 bases). Germline CDR1 reads MNHNS; CDR2 reads SASEGT. V lost 6 bases, J lost 3 bases, and 9 bases lay in between. CDR3 length equals 13 residues. The DNA of the CDR3 is TGTGCCAGCAGCGCAGGGACCAATCAGCCCCAGCATTTT. Protein product: CASSAGTNQPQHF.

The chain couples TRBV7-8 to TRBJ2-7; 7 bases align to TRBD2. V trimming: 7 bases; J trimming: 6 bases; junction bases outside the gene matches: 12. CDR1 is SGHVS, CDR2 FQNEAQ, per germline. The CDR3 extends over 14 amino acids. The CDR3 here is CASNMRGRDGEQYF. In DNA, the CDR3 is TGTGCCAGCAACATGCGGGGGAGGGACGGCGAGCAGTACTTC.

This clonotype was seen many times. This chain joins TRBV7-9 and TRBJ2-1, with 12 nucleotides matching TRBD2. Losses at the gene ends were 5 bases for V and 6 bases for J; bases not matched to a gene: 8. The germline CDR1 and CDR2 sequences are SEHNR and FQNEAQ (reference sequence). CDR3 size: 16 residues. Here the CDR3 reads CASSLALAGGSNEQFF. CDR3 coding DNA: TGTGCCAGCAGCCTCGCTCTAGCGGGAGGGAGCAATGAGCAGTTCTTC.

This clonotype has a single count. A clone one base away is much larger, so this may be a read error. J is TRBJ1-1 and V is TRBV28; D call uncertain. Trimming took 7 bases from V and 4 from J, leaving 13 bases between them. The germline V gene has CDR1 MDHEN and CDR2 SYDVKM. The CDR3 is 13 amino acids. CDR3 protein: CASKDMTVTEAFF. CDR3 DNA sequence: TGTGCCAGCAAAGACATGACTGTCACTGAAGCTTTCTTT.

Worth noting for this clonotype: This may stem from a read error, because a much larger clone lies one nucleotide away. This rearrangement joins TRBV10-3 to TRBJ1-1, with D possibly TRBD1 on 6 matching bases. CDR1 ENHRY and CDR2 SYGVKD come from the germline V gene. This CDR3 contains 16 residues. The CDR3 reads CAISGGQGRGNSEAFF. The CDR3 DNA reads TGTGCCATCAGTGGTGGGCAGGGGAGGGGGAACAGTGAAGCTTTCTTT.

Worth noting for this clonotype: The junction and the germline gene differ at one end; a read error may be behind it. The genes are TRBV11-2 and TRBJ2-5, with D perhaps given as TRBD1 or TRBD2 (5 bases each). CDR3 length equals 13 residues. Germline CDR1 is SGHAT and CDR2 is FQNNGV. CDR3 loop: CASNFESKGTQYF. The CDR3 coding sequence is TGTGCCAGCAACTTTGAGTCCAAGGGGACCCAATACTTC.